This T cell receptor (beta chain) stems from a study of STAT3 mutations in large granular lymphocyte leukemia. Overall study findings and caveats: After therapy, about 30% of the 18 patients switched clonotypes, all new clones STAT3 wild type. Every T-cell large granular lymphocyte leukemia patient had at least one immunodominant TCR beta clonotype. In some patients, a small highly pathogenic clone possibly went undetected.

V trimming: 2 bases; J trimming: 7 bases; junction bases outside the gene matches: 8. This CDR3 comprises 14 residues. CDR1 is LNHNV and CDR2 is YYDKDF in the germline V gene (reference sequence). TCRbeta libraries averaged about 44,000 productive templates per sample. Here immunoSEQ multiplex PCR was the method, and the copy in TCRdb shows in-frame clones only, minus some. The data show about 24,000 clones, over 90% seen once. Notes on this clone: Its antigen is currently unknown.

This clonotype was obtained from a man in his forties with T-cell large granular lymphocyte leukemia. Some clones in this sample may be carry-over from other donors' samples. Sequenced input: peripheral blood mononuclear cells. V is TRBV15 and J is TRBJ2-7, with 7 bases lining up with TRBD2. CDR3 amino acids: CATSRNVLGGEQYF. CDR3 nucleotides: TGTGCCACCAGCAGAAATGTGTTGGGAGGGGAGCAGTACTTC.